A single sample gave rise to the 22 T cell receptor beta chains below, sequenced in a study of response to subunit inactivated influenza vaccine. TCRdb re-called the RT-PCR reads with MiXCR, one entry per CDR3 protein. The data show around 500,000 distinct CDR3 sequences, about 10% seen once. This specimen was PBMCs from blood, taken about 6 weeks after vaccination. Receptor source: a man aged 45-65 years who received an inactivated influenza vaccine.

Ten or more counts support this clonotype. The chain couples TRBV7-2 to TRBJ1-2; TRBD1 agrees at 10 bases. Germline CDR1 reads SGHTA; CDR2 reads FQGNSA. Unmatched junction bases numbered 7, after V lost 5 bases and J lost 7 bases. This CDR3 has 14 residues. The CDR3 DNA sequence: TGTGCCAGCAGCCGAGGACAGGGGGAAAGTGGCTACACCTTC. This encodes CASSRGQGESGYTF.

V is TRBV6-5 and J is TRBJ2-2; the D gene is possibly TRBD1 (5 bases). The CDR3 contains 17 residues. Germline CDR1 MNHEY, CDR2 SVGAGI. Between the trimmed V and J ends, which lost 0 bases and 3 bases, there was a span of 14 bases. The CDR3 nucleotides are TGTGCCAGCAGTTACTCGATATACAGGAGAGACACCGGGGAGCTGTTTTTT. As protein: CASSYSIYRRDTGELFF.

In its sample, this clonotype was seen many times. V and J are TRBV12-3 or TRBV12-4 and TRBJ2-3, with D unclear. There are 14 residues in the CDR3. V was trimmed by 3 bases and J by 2 bases, leaving 9 bases between them. CDR3 nucleotides: TGTGCCAGCAGTTTCTTAGACCCCACAGATACGCAGTATTTT. The encoded protein is CASSFLDPTDTQYF.

There are a few counts of this clonotype. The rearrangement uses TRBV20-1 and TRBJ2-7, with D unresolved. The CDR3 is made up of 13 amino acids. Germline CDR1 DFQATT, CDR2 SNEGSKA (reference sequence). Trimming removed 0 bases at V and 5 bases at J, with 11 bases between. The CDR3 here is CSARDHTGHEQYF. CDR3 nucleotides: TGCAGTGCTAGAGACCACACGGGCCACGAGCAGTACTTC.

V and J are TRBV12-3 or TRBV12-4 and TRBJ2-3; no clear D gene. With 1 base removed from V and 4 bases from J, the gap between germline ends came to 9 bases. The CDR3 has 14 residues. CDR3 in amino acids: CASSLDGLADTQYF. The CDR3 bases are TGTGCCAGCAGTTTAGATGGCTTAGCAGATACGCAGTATTTT.

This clonotype was detected a few times. The V and J genes are TRBV11-1 and TRBJ2-1; D is perhaps TRBD1 or TRBD2 (5 bases each). The V end lost 7 bases, the J end lost 1 base, and 14 bases lay between the germline ends. This CDR3 spans 15 amino acids. The germline CDR1 and CDR2 sequences are SGHAT and FQDESV (reference sequence). CDR3 loop: CASTLSGLSYNEQFF. CDR3 in DNA: TGTGCCAGCACCCTATCGGGGCTGTCCTACAATGAGCAGTTCTTC.

As for this clonotype: Because the CDR3's place on the DNA is in doubt, the DNA is left out and the CDR3 is given as listed by TCRdb. The chain is built from TRBV20-1 and TRBJ1-5; TRBD1, as called in the table, went unchecked against the DNA. Germline CDR1 DFQATT, CDR2 SNEGSKA (reference sequence). The CDR3 numbers 16 amino acids, ends counted. This CDR3 reads CSVNFGAGASNQPQHF.

The chain uses TRBV4-2 and TRBJ1-2; D uncertain. The CDR3 length is 16 residues. Germline V lookup: CDR1 LGHNA, CDR2 YNFKEQ. V was pared by 0 bases and J by 14 bases, with 25 bases between. This CDR3 reads CASSQDRAAKWVEVTF. CDR3 nucleotide sequence: TGTGCCAGCAGCCAAGATCGGGCCGCCAAGTGGGTCGAGGTAACCTTC.

V is TRBV11-2 and J is TRBJ2-5, with 7 bases that match TRBD1. Trimming removed 5 bases from V and 5 bases from J; junction bases left unmatched: 5. The V gene's germline CDR1 is SGHAT and CDR2 FQNNGV. This CDR3 contains 13 residues. In nucleotides, the CDR3 is TGTGCCAGCAGCGCCGGACAGGTGGAGACCCAGTACTTC. Protein: CASSAGQVETQYF.

This clonotype appeared a few times. The chain couples TRBV18 to TRBJ1-4; 10 bases agree with TRBD1. CDR1 KGHSH and CDR2 LQKENI come from the germline V gene. V trimming: 6 bases; J trimming: 5 bases; junction bases outside the gene matches: 0. The length of the CDR3 is 13 residues. CDR3 protein: CASSGQGNEKLFF. CDR3 DNA sequence: TGTGCCAGCTCGGGACAGGGGAATGAAAAACTGTTTTTT. The complete variable domain, with remaining parts taken from reference TRBV18 and TRBJ1-4, reads NAGVMQNPRHLVRRRGQEARLRCSPMKGHSHVYWYRQLPEEGLKFMVYLQKENIIDESGMPKERFSAEFPKEGPSILRIQQVVRGDSAAYFCASSGQGNEKLFFGSGTQLSVL.

This clonotype was counted at least ten times. The chain joins TRBV6-6 to TRBJ2-3; the D call may be TRBD1 or TRBD2 (6 bases each). V was pared by 5 bases and J by 2 bases, with 8 bases between. This CDR3 comprises 13 residues. From germline, CDR1 is MNHNY and CDR2 SVGAGI (reference sequence). The CDR3 sequence: CASSRGLTDTQYF. In DNA, the CDR3 is TGTGCCAGCAGTCGGGGGCTCACAGATACGCAGTATTTT.

This clonotype was detected a few times. V and J are TRBV6-1 and TRBJ2-1; weak D call: TRBD1 (6 bases). The V and J ends lost 6 bases and 0 bases respectively, with 12 bases between them. CDR1 and CDR2 from the germline V gene are MNHNS and SASEGT. The CDR3 is 15 residues long. In nucleotides, the CDR3 is TGTGCCAGCAGGGTTGACAGGAGCTCCTACAATGAGCAGTTCTTC. Its protein product is CASRVDRSSYNEQFF.

The chain recombines TRBV2 with TRBJ1-1; TRBD1 is a possible D gene (5 bases). The CDR3 length is 14 residues. Germline V gives CDR1 SNHLY, CDR2 FYNNEI. Trimming left V 3 bases short and J 2 bases short, with 10 bases between. CDR3 nucleotides: TGTGCCAGCAGTGAGCAGGGCCTTAACACTGAAGCTTTCTTT. It codes for CASSEQGLNTEAFF.

V and J are TRBV15 and TRBJ2-2; D might be TRBD2 (5 bases). V lost 7 bases, J lost 5 bases, and 8 bases lay in between. Germline values: CDR1 LNHNV, CDR2 YYDKDF (reference sequence). This CDR3 is built from 12 residues. CDR3 region: CATKGGTGELFF. CDR3 coding DNA: TGTGCCACCAAAGGCGGGACCGGGGAGCTGTTTTTT.

This clonotype was seen repeatedly, ten times or more. Here the CDR3 DNA reads TGTGCCAGTAGCCCTTCATACAATGAGCAGTTCTTC. It translates to CASSPSYNEQFF. J is TRBJ2-1 and V is TRBV19; D is unresolved. The CDR3 extends over 12 amino acids. V was clipped by 6 bases and J by 4 bases, with 7 bases between them. The germline V gene has CDR1 LNHDA and CDR2 SQIVND (reference sequence).

There are many counts of this clonotype. The chain links TRBV7-2 to TRBJ2-3; D might be TRBD1 or TRBD2, each matching 5 bases. Germline assignment: CDR1 SGHTA and CDR2 FQGNSA. The CDR3 covers 15 residues. With 1 base removed from V and 4 bases from J, the gap between germline ends came to 12 bases. This CDR3 is CASSLGGTGSDTQYF. In nucleotides, the CDR3 is TGTGCCAGCAGCTTAGGAGGGACGGGGTCAGATACGCAGTATTTT.

This rearrangement joins TRBV24-1 to TRBJ2-7, with TRBD2 identical over 7 bases. This CDR3 spans 15 amino acids. From germline, CDR1 is KGHDR and CDR2 SFDVKD. After removal of 1 base from V and 4 bases from J, the junction contained 6 bases not matched to a gene. In nucleotides, the CDR3 is TGTGCCACCAGTGATTTCGGGACTATGGGGTACGAGCAGTACTTC. Translation gives CATSDFGTMGYEQYF.

This clonotype was observed a handful of times. The chain combines TRBV6-2 or TRBV6-3 with TRBJ2-3; TRBD2 agrees at 9 bases. Per the germline V gene, CDR1 is MNHEY and CDR2 is SVGEGT. The CDR3 contains 15 residues. V shed 2 bases and J 6 bases; nucleotides not matched to a gene: 6. CDR3 protein: CASSYVRGGLDTQYF. The DNA of the CDR3 is TGTGCCAGCAGTTACGTGCGGGGGGGCCTCGATACGCAGTATTTT.

This clonotype occurred a few times. CDR3: CATSDNRRNQETQYF. In DNA, the CDR3 is TGTGCCACCAGTGACAATCGACGCAACCAAGAGACCCAGTACTTC. The genes are TRBV24-1 and TRBJ2-5; no reliable D call. The CDR3 is made up of 15 amino acids. CDR1 KGHDR and CDR2 SFDVKD come from the germline V gene. The V end was cut by 4 bases, the J end by 0 bases, with 11 bases between.

This chain joins TRBV7-6 and TRBJ1-5; maybe TRBD1 (6 bases). This CDR3 spans 15 amino acids. With 1 base removed from V and 4 bases from J, the gap between germline ends came to 11 bases. Per germline, CDR1 SGHVS and CDR2 FNYEAQ. As DNA, the CDR3 is TGTGCCAGCAGCTTAGTTCCAGGGGAAAATCAGCCCCAGCATTTT. Amino acids: CASSLVPGENQPQHF. The entire variable domain, with the rest obtained from reference TRBV7-6 and TRBJ1-5, is as follows: GAGVSQSPRYKVTKRGQDVALRCDPISGHVSLYWYRQALGQGPEFLTYFNYEAQQDKSGLPNDRFSAERPEGSISTLTIQRTEQRDSAMYRCASSLVPGENQPQHFGDGTRLSIL.

This clonotype was counted between two and nine times. The rearrangement joins TRBV27 to TRBJ2-7; 12 nucleotides agree with TRBD2. V shed 3 bases and J 5 bases; nucleotides not matched to a gene: 5. Germline V CDR1 and CDR2: MNHEY, SMNVEV (reference sequence). The CDR3 length is 15 residues. The CDR3 nucleotides are TGTGCCAGCAGTTTCGGACTAGCGGGGTCACACGAGCAGTACTTC. It is translated as CASSFGLAGSHEQYF.

The chain is built from TRBV24-1 and TRBJ2-5; 7 nucleotides match TRBD1. The J segment lost 2 bases and the V segment lost 4 bases, leaving 9 bases of the junction unmatched. Germline V gives CDR1 KGHDR, CDR2 SFDVKD. This CDR3 contains 16 residues. The CDR3: CATSDFGTVPQETQYF. CDR3 coding DNA: TGTGCCACCAGTGACTTTGGGACAGTACCACAAGAGACCCAGTACTTC.